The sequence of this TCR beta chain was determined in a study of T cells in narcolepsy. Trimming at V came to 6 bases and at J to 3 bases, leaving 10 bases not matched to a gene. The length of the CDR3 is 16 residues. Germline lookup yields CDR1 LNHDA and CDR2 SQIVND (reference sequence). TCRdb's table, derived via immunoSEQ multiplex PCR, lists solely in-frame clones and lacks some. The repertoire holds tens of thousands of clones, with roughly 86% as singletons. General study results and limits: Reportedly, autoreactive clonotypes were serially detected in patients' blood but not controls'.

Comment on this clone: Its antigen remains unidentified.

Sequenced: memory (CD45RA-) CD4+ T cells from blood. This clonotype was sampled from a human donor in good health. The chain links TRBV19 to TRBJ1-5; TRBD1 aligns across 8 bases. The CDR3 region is CASRGRGTGDNQPQHF. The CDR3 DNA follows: TGTGCCAGTAGAGGGAGGGGGACAGGTGACAATCAGCCCCAGCATTTT.